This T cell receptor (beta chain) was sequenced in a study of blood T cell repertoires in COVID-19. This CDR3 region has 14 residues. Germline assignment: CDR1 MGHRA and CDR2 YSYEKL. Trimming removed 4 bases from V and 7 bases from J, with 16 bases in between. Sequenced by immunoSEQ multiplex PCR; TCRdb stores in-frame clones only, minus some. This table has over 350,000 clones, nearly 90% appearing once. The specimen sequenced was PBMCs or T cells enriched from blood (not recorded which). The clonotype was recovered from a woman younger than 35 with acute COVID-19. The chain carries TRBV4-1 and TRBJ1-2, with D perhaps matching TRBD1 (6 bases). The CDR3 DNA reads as TGCGCCAGCAGCCCCGGTGGGGGCGCGGGTGGCTACACCTTC. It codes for CASSPGGGAGGYTF.